The 17 T cell receptor beta chains reported below all come from one sample, sequenced in a study of vaccination effects on CD4 cells after COVID-19. These receptors are not linked to any known antigen. Only in-frame clones appear in the TCRdb table, and some are missing; sequencing was by immunoSEQ multiplex PCR. The data hold tens of thousands of clones, with approximately 70% observed a single time. Pools of viral peptides were used by the ViraFEST assay to expand antigen-specific CD4+ T cells ahead of sequencing. CD4+ T cell isolation took place after approximately ten days of culture. PCR confirmed that the person was infected with SARS-CoV-2 between March and December 2020. Sequences were derived from CD4+ T cells from PBMCs cultured with a peptide pool, sampled before COVID-19 vaccination. Every receptor here comes from a human donor who had a prior SARS-CoV-2 infection.

In this sample, this clone turned up a few times. The gene calls are TRBV18 and TRBJ2-1; 10 nucleotides match TRBD2. The trim removed 3 bases at V and 4 bases at J, leaving 6 bases unmatched. The CDR3 covers 16 residues. From germline, CDR1 is KGHSH and CDR2 LQKENI. The CDR3 here is CASSPFTSGAYNEQFF. The DNA of the CDR3 is TGTGCCAGCTCACCCTTTACTAGCGGGGCTTACAATGAGCAGTTCTTC.

The J gene is TRBJ1-2, the V gene TRBV4-1; 8 bases fit TRBD1. This CDR3 spans 16 amino acids. CDR1 is MGHRA, CDR2 YSYEKL, per germline. The V segment lost 0 bases and the J segment 7 bases; nucleotides outside the gene matches: 10. The CDR3 DNA reads TGCGCCAGCAGCCAAGATTTTGTACAGGGGGAAGCTGGCTACACCTTC. It specifies CASSQDFVQGEAGYTF.

The V gene is TRBV5-4, the J gene TRBJ2-1; 8 bases align to TRBD1. V trimming: 4 bases; J trimming: 0 bases; junction bases outside the gene matches: 3. The germline CDR1 and CDR2 sequences are SGHNT and YYREEE (reference sequence). The CDR3 length is 15 residues. The chain's CDR3 is CASSTGQDSYNEQFF. DNA of the CDR3: TGTGCCAGCAGCACGGGACAGGACTCCTACAATGAGCAGTTCTTC. Supplemented by reference TRBV5-4 and TRBJ2-1, the full variable domain reads ETGVTQSPTHLIKTRGQQVTLRCSSQSGHNTVSWYQQALGQGPQFIFQYYREEENGRGNFPPRFSGLQFPNYSSELNVNALELDDSALYLCASSTGQDSYNEQFFGPGTRLTVL.

The V gene is TRBV24-1, the J gene TRBJ1-5; no clear D gene. Germline V CDR1 and CDR2: KGHDR, SFDVKD. The V and J ends lost 4 bases and 3 bases respectively, with 3 bases between them. The CDR3 is made up of 12 amino acids. DNA of the CDR3: TGTGCCACCAGTGACTCCAATCAGCCCCAGCATTTT. As protein: CATSDSNQPQHF.

The rearrangement uses TRBV3-1 (or the pseudogene TRBV3-2) and TRBJ1-2, with unresolved D. Germline V gene lookup returns CDR1 LGHDT and CDR2 YNNKEL (reference sequence). The CDR3 covers 13 residues. Trimming took off 0 bases at V and 4 bases at J, with 6 bases between the two ends. For the CDR3, the DNA is TGTGCCAGCAGCCAAGATCACATCTATGGCTACACCTTC. Amino acid sequence: CASSQDHIYGYTF.

The chain recombines TRBV12-3 or TRBV12-4 with TRBJ2-4, with a possible D match to TRBD1 (6 bases). With 3 bases removed from V and 11 bases from J, the gap between germline ends came to 11 bases. The CDR3 length is 12 residues. The CDR3 DNA is TGTGCCAGCAGTTTTCAGGGGTATGTTCAGTACTTC. Amino acids: CASSFQGYVQYF.

This clone came up a few times. V usage is TRBV30 and J usage is TRBJ1-3; TRBD1 is a possible D gene (5 bases). V was pared by 3 bases and J by 6 bases, with 18 bases between. The CDR3 extends over 15 amino acids. Germline assignment: CDR1 GTSNPN and CDR2 SVGIG (reference sequence). In nucleotides, the CDR3 is TGTGCCTGGAGCCAAGGGGCTTCATTAGTAAACACCATATATTTT. Translation: CAWSQGASLVNTIYF.

This clone has a handful of counts. This rearrangement joins TRBV3-1 (or the pseudogene TRBV3-2) to TRBJ2-3; D might be TRBD1 or TRBD2, each matching 5 bases. Germline V gene data show CDR1 as LGHDT and CDR2 as YNNKEL (reference sequence). This CDR3 region has 13 residues. The germline V and J ends were trimmed by 2 bases and 3 bases, with 6 bases remaining between them. This CDR3 reads CASSQWGTDTQYF. The CDR3 DNA sequence: TGTGCCAGCAGCCAATGGGGGACAGATACGCAGTATTTT.

This clone came up a few times. This rearrangement joins TRBV5-1 to TRBJ2-3; unclear D gene. Germline V gene lookup returns CDR1 SGHRS and CDR2 YFSETQ. Trimming took 0 bases from V and 2 from J, leaving 13 bases between them. The CDR3 contains 16 residues. The chain's CDR3 is CASSLELNRATDTQYF. CDR3 DNA: TGCGCCAGCAGCTTGGAACTTAACAGAGCCACAGATACGCAGTATTTT.

The chain uses TRBV24-1 and TRBJ2-1; 8 positions match TRBD1. The CDR3 extends over 15 amino acids. The germline gives CDR1 KGHDR, CDR2 SFDVKD. The junction had 6 bases not matched to a gene; V was cut back by 3 bases and J by 6 bases. The CDR3 is CATSDLDRDGNEQFF. The CDR3 nucleotides are TGTGCCACCAGTGATCTGGACAGGGATGGCAATGAGCAGTTCTTC.

V gene TRBV19 combines with J gene TRBJ1-5; D may be TRBD1 (6 bases). Germline V gives CDR1 LNHDA, CDR2 SQIVND (reference sequence). The CDR3 is made up of 17 amino acids. Trimming left V 5 bases short and J 2 bases short, with 19 bases between. The CDR3 protein is CASSGALRTARNQPQHF. For the CDR3, the DNA is TGTGCCAGTAGTGGAGCCCTACGGACAGCCCGCAATCAGCCCCAGCATTTT.

The genes are TRBV5-4 and TRBJ2-1, with 11 bases fitting TRBD1. This CDR3 spans 15 amino acids. Germline loops: CDR1 SGHNT, CDR2 YYREEE (reference sequence). J was trimmed by 12 bases and V by 4 bases; bases with no gene match: 12. As DNA, the CDR3 is TGTGCCAGCAGCGATCCGGGACAGGGGGGCCTCGGGCAGTTCTTC. It specifies CASSDPGQGGLGQFF.

Here the CDR3 DNA reads TGTGCCAGCAGCTTAAGTCAGGACAGGGGTGGGCCCGATACGCAGTATTTT. Protein sequence: CASSLSQDRGGPDTQYF. The rearrangement joins TRBV7-3 to TRBJ2-3; TRBD1 agrees at 9 bases. From germline, CDR1 is SGHTA and CDR2 FQGTGA. V lost 1 base and J lost 6; bases outside the gene matches: 11. CDR3 size: 17 residues.

This chain joins TRBV12-5 and TRBJ2-3; D unresolved. From germline, CDR1 is LGHNT and CDR2 FRNRAP. The germline V and J ends were trimmed by 6 bases and 3 bases, with 13 bases remaining between them. This CDR3 comprises 14 residues. This CDR3 reads CASGSFPRTDTQYF. The CDR3 region has the DNA TGTGCTAGTGGGTCTTTTCCCCGAACAGATACGCAGTATTTT. Looking up the rest from reference TRBV12-5 and TRBJ2-3 gives the full variable domain: DARVTQTPRHKVTEMGQEVTMRCQPILGHNTVFWYRQTMMQGLELLAYFRNRAPLDDSGMPKDRFSAEMPDATLATLKIQPSEPRDSAVYFCASGSFPRTDTQYFGPGTRLTVL.

CDR3 bases: TGTGCTAGTGGTTTTGGACAGGGATATGAAAAACTGTTTTTT. Its translation: CASGFGQGYEKLFF. The chain combines TRBV12-5 with TRBJ1-4; 8 bases agree with TRBD1. CDR1 LGHNT and CDR2 FRNRAP come from the germline V gene. After removal of 3 bases from V and 6 bases from J, the junction contained 3 bases not matched to a gene. CDR3 size: 14 residues.

This sequence joins TRBV28 and TRBJ2-4; weak D call: TRBD1 (8 bases). CDR1 and CDR2 (germline): MDHEN, SYDVKM. CDR3 length: 15 amino acids. Deletions cut 4 bases from V and 3 bases from J, with 13 bases between. The CDR3 region is CASSSTGEGKNIQYF. In nucleotides, the CDR3 is TGTGCCAGCAGTTCGACAGGGGAGGGCAAAAACATTCAGTACTTC.

CDR3 amino acids: CASSDAGGPSYNEQFF. In DNA form, the CDR3 reads TGTGCCAGTAGTGATGCGGGGGGCCCCTCCTACAATGAGCAGTTCTTC. V and J are TRBV19 and TRBJ2-1; 8 bases match TRBD2. Germline CDR1 and CDR2: LNHDA and SQIVND (reference sequence). The CDR3 spans 16 residues. V shed 5 bases, J shed 0 bases, and the junction held 6 bases outside the gene matches.